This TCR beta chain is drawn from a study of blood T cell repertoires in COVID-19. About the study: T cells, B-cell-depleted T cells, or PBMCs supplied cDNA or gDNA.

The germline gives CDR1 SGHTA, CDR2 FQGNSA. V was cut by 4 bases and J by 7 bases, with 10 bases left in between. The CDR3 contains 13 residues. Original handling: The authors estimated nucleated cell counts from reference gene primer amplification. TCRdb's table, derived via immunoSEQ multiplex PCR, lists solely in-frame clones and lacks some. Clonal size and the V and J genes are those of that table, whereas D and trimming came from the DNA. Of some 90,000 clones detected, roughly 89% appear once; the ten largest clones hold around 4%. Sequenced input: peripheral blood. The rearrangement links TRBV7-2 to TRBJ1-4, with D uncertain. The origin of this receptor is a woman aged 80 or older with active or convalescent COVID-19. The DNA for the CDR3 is TGTGCCAGCAGCTCCCGGGCGGGTGAAAAACTGTTTTTT. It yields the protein CASSSRAGEKLFF.